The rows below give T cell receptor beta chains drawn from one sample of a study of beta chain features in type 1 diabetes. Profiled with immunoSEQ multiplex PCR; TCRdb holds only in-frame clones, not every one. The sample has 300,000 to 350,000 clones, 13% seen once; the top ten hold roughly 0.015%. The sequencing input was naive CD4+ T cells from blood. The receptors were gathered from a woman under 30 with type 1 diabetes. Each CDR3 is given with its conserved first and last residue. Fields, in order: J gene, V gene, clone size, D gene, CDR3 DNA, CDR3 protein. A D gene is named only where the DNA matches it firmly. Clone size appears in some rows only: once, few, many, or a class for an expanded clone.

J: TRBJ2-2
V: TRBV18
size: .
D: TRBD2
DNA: TGTGCCAGCTCACCCCAAGTACTAGCGTCCAACACCGGGGAGCTGTTTTTT
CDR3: CASSPQVLASNTGELFF

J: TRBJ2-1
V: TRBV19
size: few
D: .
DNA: TGTGCCAGTAGCGACGACCCAGGCCCCTACAATGAGCAGTTCTTC
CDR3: CASSDDPGPYNEQFF

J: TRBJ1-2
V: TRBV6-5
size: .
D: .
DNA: TGTGCCAGCACCTCTAGTTCCGGCTACACCTTC
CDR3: CASTSSSGYTF

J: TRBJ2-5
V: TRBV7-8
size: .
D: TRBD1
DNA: TGTGCCAGCAGCCCCTCCCGGGACAGGGTGGTGGAGACCCAGTACTTC
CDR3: CASSPSRDRVVETQYF

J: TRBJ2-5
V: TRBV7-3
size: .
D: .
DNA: TGTGCCAGCAGCTCTTTCGCGCTGCGGGAGACCCAGTACTTC
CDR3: CASSSFALRETQYF

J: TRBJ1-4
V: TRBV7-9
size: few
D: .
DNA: TGTGCCAGCAGCTTAGCGGGTACCTCGGGAAAACTGTTTTTT
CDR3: CASSLAGTSGKLFF

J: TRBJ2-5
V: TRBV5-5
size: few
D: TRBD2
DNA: TGTGCCAGCAGCCTGGGACTAGGGCAAGAGACCCAGTACTTC
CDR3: CASSLGLGQETQYF

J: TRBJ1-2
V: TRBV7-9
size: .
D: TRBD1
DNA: TGTGCCAGCAGCTTATCTATAGGACAGGGACTCTATGGCTACACCTTC
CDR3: CASSLSIGQGLYGYTF

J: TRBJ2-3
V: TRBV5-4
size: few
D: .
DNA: TGTGCCAGCAGCCTAAGATCACTTAATACGCAGTATTTT
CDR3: CASSLRSLNTQYF

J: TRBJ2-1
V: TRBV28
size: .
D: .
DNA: TGTGCCAGCAGTTTAGGGAGCGGTATCGTGAATGAGCAGTTCTTC
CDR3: CASSLGSGIVNEQFF

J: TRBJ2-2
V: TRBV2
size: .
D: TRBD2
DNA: TGTGCCAGCAGGGATACTAGCGGGAGTAACACCGGGGAGCTGTTTTTT
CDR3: CASRDTSGSNTGELFF

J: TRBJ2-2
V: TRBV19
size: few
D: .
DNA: TGTGCCAGTAGTATAGGAGGCATTGGAGGCGGGGAGCTGTTTTTT
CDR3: CASSIGGIGGGELFF

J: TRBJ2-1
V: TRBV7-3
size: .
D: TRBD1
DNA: TGTGCCAGCAGCTTAACGACAGGGACGAATGAGCAGTTCTTC
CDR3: CASSLTTGTNEQFF

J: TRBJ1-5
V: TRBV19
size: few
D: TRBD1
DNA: TGTGCCAGTAGTATGACGGGACAGCCGCCCCGGCCCCAGCATTTT
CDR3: CASSMTGQPPRPQHF

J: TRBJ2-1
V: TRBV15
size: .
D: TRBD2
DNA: TGTGCCACCCGGCCCGGGACTAGCGGACACAATGAGCAGTTCTTC
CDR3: CATRPGTSGHNEQFF

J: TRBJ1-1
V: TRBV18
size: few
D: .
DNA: TGTGCCACCCTCATAGGACAAGGGAACACTGAAGCTTTCTTT
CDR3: CATLIGQGNTEAFF

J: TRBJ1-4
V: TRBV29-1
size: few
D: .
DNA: TGCAGCGTTGTCAGGGCGAGTGGCGAAAAACTGTTTTTT
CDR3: CSVVRASGEKLFF

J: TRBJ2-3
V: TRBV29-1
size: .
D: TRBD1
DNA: TGCAGCGTTGAAGAGGGACAGGGGGCCACAGATACGCAGTATTTT
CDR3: CSVEEGQGATDTQYF

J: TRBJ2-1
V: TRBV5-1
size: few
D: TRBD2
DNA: TGCGCCAGCAGCTCTCGAGTAGGGGCTAGCGGGAGAGGGTCCTACAATGAGCAGTTCTTC
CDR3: CASSSRVGASGRGSYNEQFF

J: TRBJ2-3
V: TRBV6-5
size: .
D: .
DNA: TGTGCCAGCAGCCCAAAAACTGTTAATACGCAGTATTTT
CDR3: CASSPKTVNTQYF

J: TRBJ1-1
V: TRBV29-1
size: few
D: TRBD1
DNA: TGCAGCGTCTCGACAGGGTTGAACGCTTTCTTT
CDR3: CSVSTGLNAFF

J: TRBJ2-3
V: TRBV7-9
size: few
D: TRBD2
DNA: TGTGCCAGCAGCACCCTGGGACTAGCAGGAGATACGCAGTATTTT
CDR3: CASSTLGLAGDTQYF

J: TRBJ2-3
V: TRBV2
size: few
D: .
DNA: TGTGCCAGCAGTGGTTGGCCAGATACGCAGTATTTT
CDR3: CASSGWPDTQYF

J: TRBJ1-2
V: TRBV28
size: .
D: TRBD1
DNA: TGTGCCAGCGGCACTTCAGGGGGCGGGGACTATGGCTACACCTTC
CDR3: CASGTSGGGDYGYTF

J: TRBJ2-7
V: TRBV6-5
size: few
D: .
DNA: TGTGCCAGCAGTTACCAGGGTGGGACCTACGAGCAGTACTTC
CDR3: CASSYQGGTYEQYF

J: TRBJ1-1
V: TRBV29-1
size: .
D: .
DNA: TGCAGCGTTGTTTTCGGGGTACGGAACACTGAAGCTTTCTTT
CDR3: CSVVFGVRNTEAFF

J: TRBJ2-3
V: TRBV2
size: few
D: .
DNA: TGTGCCAGCAGGGCCACAGATACGCAGTATTTT
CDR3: CASRATDTQYF

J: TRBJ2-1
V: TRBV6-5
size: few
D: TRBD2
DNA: TGTGCCAGCAGTTACGGGGGGGGAGGGCCCTACAATGAGCAGTTCTTC
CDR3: CASSYGGGGPYNEQFF

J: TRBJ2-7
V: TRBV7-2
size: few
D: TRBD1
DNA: TGTGCCAGCAGCTTTCGACGGACAGGATACGAGCAGTACTTC
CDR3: CASSFRRTGYEQYF

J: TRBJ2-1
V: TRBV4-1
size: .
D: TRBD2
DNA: TGCGCCAGCAGCCCAATCCCGCCGGGACTAGCGGGAGAAGAGCAGTTCTTC
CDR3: CASSPIPPGLAGEEQFF

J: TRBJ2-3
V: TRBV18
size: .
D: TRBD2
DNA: TGTGCCAGCTCCGTAGCGGGGATATACACAGATACGCAGTATTTT
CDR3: CASSVAGIYTDTQYF

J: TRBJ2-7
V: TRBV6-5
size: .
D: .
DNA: TGTGCCAGCCGAAGGGACGGGAGCACCGACGAGCAGTACTTC
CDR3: CASRRDGSTDEQYF

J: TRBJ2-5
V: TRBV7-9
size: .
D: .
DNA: TGTGCCAGCAGCTTATTAATTGCGGAGAAGGAGACCCAGTACTTC
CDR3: CASSLLIAEKETQYF

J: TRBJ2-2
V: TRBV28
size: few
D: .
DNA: TGTGCCAGCAGCCCCGCGGGGAAGCGTACCGGGGAGCTGTTTTTT
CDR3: CASSPAGKRTGELFF

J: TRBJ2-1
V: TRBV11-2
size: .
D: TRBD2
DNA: TGTGCCAGCAGCTTAGCACTAGCGGGAGACAATGAGCAGTTCTTC
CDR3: CASSLALAGDNEQFF

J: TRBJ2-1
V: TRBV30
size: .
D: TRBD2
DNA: TGTGCCTGGGGGACTAGGATCCTGCGCTATGAGCAGTTCTTC
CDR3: CAWGTRILRYEQFF

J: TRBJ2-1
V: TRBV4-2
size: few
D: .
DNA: TGTGCCAGCAGCCAAGATAGGGGCCGACACAATGAGCAGTTCTTC
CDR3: CASSQDRGRHNEQFF

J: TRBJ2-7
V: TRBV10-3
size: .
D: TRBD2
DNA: TGTGCCATCAGTGGACCGACTAGCGGGAGGGAAGGTGTGGAGTACTTC
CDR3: CAISGPTSGREGVEYF

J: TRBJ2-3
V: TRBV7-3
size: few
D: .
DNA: TGTGCCAGCAGCTTAAGCGGTTCGGCAGATACGCAGTATTTT
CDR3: CASSLSGSADTQYF

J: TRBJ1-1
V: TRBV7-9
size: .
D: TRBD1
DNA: TGTGCCAGCAGCGGGACAGCTGAAGCTTTCTTT
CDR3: CASSGTAEAFF